This T cell receptor beta chain stems from a study of blood T cell repertoires in COVID-19. About the study: Acute and convalescent COVID-19 specimens originated in the United States, Italy and Spain. Nucleic acid was either cDNA or gDNA, and it came from T cells, B-cell-depleted T cells, or PBMCs.

TCRdb's copy holds only in-frame clones and misses some; the assay was immunoSEQ multiplex PCR. The sample lists roughly 240,000 clones, 83% occurring once. A COVID-19 case was met by exposed participants within 2 weeks before study entry. The CDR3 is made up of 16 amino acids. Trimming shortened V by 5 bases and J by 0 bases, and 14 bases separated the two germline ends. The germline V gene has CDR1 SGHTA and CDR2 FQGTGA. The chain has TRBV7-3 and TRBJ2-1; D gene ambiguous. The receptor's source is a middle-aged woman who had been exposed to COVID-19. What was sequenced was PBMCs or T cells enriched from blood (not recorded which). CDR3 in DNA: TGTGCCAGCAGCCCTAACAGACAAAGCTCCTACAATGAGCAGTTCTTC. It yields the protein CASSPNRQSSYNEQFF.